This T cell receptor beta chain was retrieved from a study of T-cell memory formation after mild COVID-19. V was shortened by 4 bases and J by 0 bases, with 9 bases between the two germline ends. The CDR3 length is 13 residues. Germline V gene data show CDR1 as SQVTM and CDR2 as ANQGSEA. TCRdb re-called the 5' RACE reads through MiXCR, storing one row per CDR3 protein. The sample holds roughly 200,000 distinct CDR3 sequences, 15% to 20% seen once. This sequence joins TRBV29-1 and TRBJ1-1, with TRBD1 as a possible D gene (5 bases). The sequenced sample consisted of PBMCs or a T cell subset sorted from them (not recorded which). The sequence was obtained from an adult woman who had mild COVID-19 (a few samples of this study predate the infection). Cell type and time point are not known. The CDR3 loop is CSVAGVLNTEAFF. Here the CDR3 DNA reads TGCAGCGTTGCGGGGGTATTGAACACTGAAGCTTTCTTT.